The sequence of this T cell receptor beta chain was determined in a study of T cell responses to AZD1222 COVID-19 vaccine. Clones were read by immunoSEQ multiplex PCR, and TCRdb kept only the in-frame ones, dropping some. The repertoire has about 130,000 clones, about 90% of them found once; the top ten carry 1.5% to 2%. The CDR3 contains 13 residues. Germline V lookup: CDR1 MNHNS, CDR2 SASEGT. V gave up 3 bases and J gave up 6 bases, with 8 bases separating them. The sequence came from an adult in good health. The starting material was peripheral blood, obtained on day 0 of AZD1222 vaccination. The chain joins TRBV6-1 to TRBJ1-4; D remains unclear. The CDR3 nucleotides read TGTGCCAGCAGTGATCGCTGGGATGAAAAACTGTTTTTT. Translated: CASSDRWDEKLFF.